The subject of this entry is one T cell receptor beta chain. The antigen is unknown. TCR alpha and TCR beta cDNA libraries carrying sample barcodes and UMIs were produced by 5'RACE using constant-segment primers. TCRdb ran MiXCR on the 5' RACE reads and lists one entry per CDR3 protein. Of roughly 380,000 distinct CDR3 sequences in the sample, around 27% are singletons; the top ten hold approximately 13%. These data come from a study of T-cell memory formation after mild COVID-19. The wider study: Largely, the TCR clusters proved donor specific.

Findings of the study overall: Clones that contracted from day 15 to 85 were balanced CD4/CD8, while later expanders leaned CD4+.

Sequencing was done on a sample of PBMCs or a T cell subset sorted from them (not recorded which). This sequence originates from an adult woman who had mild COVID-19 (a few samples of this study predate the infection). Cell type and time point are not known.

The CDR3 protein is CASSPGTGTYGYTF. In nucleotides, the CDR3 is TGTGCCAGCAGCCCCGGGACAGGGACTTATGGCTACACCTTC. V usage is TRBV2 and J usage is TRBJ1-2, with 9 bases fitting TRBD1. V gave up 6 bases and J gave up 5 bases; unmatched junction bases: 7. The CDR3 loop spans 14 amino acids. CDR1 is SNHLY and CDR2 is FYNNEI in the germline V gene.